Below, 19 T cell receptor beta chains from the same sample are listed, as sequenced in a study of shared clonotypes between healthy human individuals. Method: immunoSEQ multiplex PCR; TCRdb's copy keeps in-frame clones and lacks some. The table includes about 530,000 clones, about 95% detected once. Material for sequencing was naive CD4+ T cells sorted from blood. Subset given: CD45RA+ positively selected. The source of these receptors is a woman in her thirties in good health.

The genes are TRBV27 and TRBJ2-1; the match to TRBD2 covers 10 bases. CDR1 and CDR2 from the germline V gene are MNHEY and SMNVEV (reference sequence). J was trimmed by 5 bases and V by 6 bases; bases with no gene match: 16. CDR3 length: 18 residues. CDR3: CASSQERPRTSGDNEQFF. The CDR3 region has the DNA TGTGCCAGCAGCCAAGAACGCCCCAGGACTAGCGGTGACAATGAGCAGTTCTTC.

V is TRBV27 and J is TRBJ1-6, with 7 bases identical to TRBD1. Germline V CDR1 and CDR2: MNHEY, SMNVEV (reference sequence). The CDR3 extends over 15 amino acids. J lost 6 bases, V lost 5 bases, and 7 bases had no gene match. The CDR3 nucleotides read TGTGCCAGCAGTGTCGTAGGGACAGTTAATTCACCCCTCCACTTT. This encodes CASSVVGTVNSPLHF.

The chain carries TRBV30 and TRBJ2-7; D could derive from TRBD1 or TRBD2 (5 bases each). This CDR3 region has 18 residues. Trimming removed 4 bases at V and 3 bases at J, with 28 bases between. CDR1 GTSNPN and CDR2 SVGIG come from the germline V gene (reference sequence). The CDR3 DNA is TGTGCCTGGAACACGCCGCCGGGACGGCTTCCCTTTAGCTACGAGCAGTACTTC. It encodes CAWNTPPGRLPFSYEQYF.

CDR3 in amino acids: CASHQLAGPNEQFF. The CDR3 DNA reads as TGTGCCAGCCACCAACTAGCGGGACCCAATGAGCAGTTCTTC. The genes are TRBV18 and TRBJ2-1, with 10 bases matching TRBD2. The CDR3 spans 14 residues. Germline CDR1 reads KGHSH; CDR2 reads LQKENI. Germline trimming cut 8 bases from V and 6 bases from J; bases unmatched to any gene: 7.

The rearrangement uses TRBV18 and TRBJ2-5, with 7 bases matching TRBD2. Germline V gene sequence: CDR1 KGHSH, CDR2 LQKENI. The trim removed 4 bases at V and 11 bases at J, leaving 13 bases unmatched. The CDR3 is made up of 14 amino acids. The CDR3 spells CASSLEGGRGEQYF. The CDR3 bases are TGTGCCAGCTCACTAGAAGGCGGGAGAGGGGAGCAGTACTTC.

This chain links TRBV27 with TRBJ2-1; a weak D match, TRBD1 (6 bases). Trimming cost V 4 bases and J 9 bases, with 25 bases left between them. Per germline, CDR1 MNHEY and CDR2 SMNVEV (reference sequence). The CDR3 length is 17 residues. In DNA form, the CDR3 reads TGTGCCAGCAGTTCCAATCCAGGGGCCCCCCTCGGGGTTGAGCAGTTCTTC. Encoded protein: CASSSNPGAPLGVEQFF.

The rearrangement uses TRBV28 and TRBJ1-6; 8 bases line up with TRBD1. The CDR3 totals 18 residues. J was trimmed by 5 bases and V by 0 bases; bases with no gene match: 9. Germline CDR1 reads MDHEN; CDR2 reads SYDVKM. The CDR3 loop reads CASSLWLSWTGNNSPLHF. The CDR3 coding sequence is TGTGCCAGCAGTTTATGGCTCTCCTGGACAGGGAATAATTCACCCCTCCACTTT.

Remarks on this clone: Compared with germline, one end of the junction differs, possibly owing to a read error. The chain employs TRBV6-1 and TRBJ2-1; 8 nucleotides line up with TRBD2. The CDR3 loop spans 16 amino acids. Germline V gene data show CDR1 as MNHNS and CDR2 as SASEGT. For the CDR3, the DNA is TGTGCCAGCAGTCAAGCGGGAGTTAGGAGTTACAATGAGCAGTTCTTC. This sequence encodes CASSQAGVRSYNEQFF.

This sequence joins TRBV2 and TRBJ2-2; 7 nucleotides align to TRBD2. The CDR3 covers 13 residues. Losses at the gene ends were 8 bases for V and 5 bases for J; bases not matched to a gene: 5. CDR1 and CDR2 from the germline V gene are SNHLY and FYNNEI. CDR3 sequence: CASGAGVTGELFF. CDR3 DNA sequence: TGTGCCAGCGGGGCGGGAGTGACCGGGGAGCTGTTTTTT.

The chain uses TRBV4-1 and TRBJ2-1; D is unresolved. V was shortened by 1 base and J by 5 bases, with 6 bases between the two germline ends. The CDR3 is made up of 13 amino acids. Germline assignment: CDR1 MGHRA and CDR2 YSYEKL. CDR3 nucleotide sequence: TGCGCCAGCAGCCAAGTAACGAACAATGAGCAGTTCTTC. Translating gives CASSQVTNNEQFF.

V usage is TRBV18 and J usage is TRBJ1-3; D is unclear. V dropped 3 bases and J dropped 0 bases, with 9 bases sitting between them. Germline loops: CDR1 KGHSH, CDR2 LQKENI. The CDR3 spans 15 residues. The CDR3 spells CASSPGWGSGNTIYF. For the CDR3, the DNA is TGTGCCAGCTCACCTGGCTGGGGCTCTGGAAACACCATATATTTT.

The rearrangement uses TRBV28 and TRBJ2-7; perhaps TRBD2 as D (6 bases). The CDR3 sequence is 16 residues long. V was cut by 3 bases and J by 4 bases, with 19 bases left in between. Germline CDR1 and CDR2: MDHEN and SYDVKM. The CDR3 spells CASSFIRERALYEQYF. CDR3 DNA sequence: TGTGCCAGCAGTTTTATCAGAGAGCGGGCCTTGTACGAGCAGTACTTC.

The V and J genes are TRBV9 and TRBJ1-2; D is possibly TRBD1 (5 bases). Per the germline V gene, CDR1 is SGDLS and CDR2 is YYNGEE. This CDR3 is 16 amino acids long. Trimming took off 6 bases at V and 8 bases at J, with 26 bases between the two ends. The CDR3 coding sequence is TGTGCCAGCACCACAGAGGCGAGGGACCCCCTGGGGGGCTACACCTTC. Its translation is CASTTEARDPLGGYTF.

This clone occurred once. The rearrangement joins TRBV10-3 to TRBJ2-5; 7 nucleotides match TRBD1. TRBJ2-7 explains the end of the DNA better; the J call may be wrong. The CDR3 length is 16 residues. Per germline, CDR1 ENHRY and CDR2 SYGVKD. CDR3 sequence: CAISSSPPGQTYEQYF. In DNA form, the CDR3 reads TGTGCCATCAGTAGTTCTCCGCCGGGACAGACCTACGAGCAGTACTTC.

The chain links TRBV18 to TRBJ2-7, with D possibly TRBD2 on 6 matching bases. Germline assignment: CDR1 KGHSH and CDR2 LQKENI. The CDR3 runs to 13 residues. V was cut by 4 bases and J by 7 bases, with 14 bases left in between. CDR3: CASSRDVGGEQYF. The DNA of the CDR3 is TGTGCCAGCTCACGGGACGTTGGGGGGGAGCAGTACTTC.

The CDR3 region is CASSLVTSGAYEQYF. The CDR3 DNA is TGTGCCAGCAGTCTGGTGACTAGCGGGGCCTACGAGCAGTACTTC. The chain uses TRBV5-4 and TRBJ2-7, with 11 bases aligning to TRBD2. The CDR3 sequence is 15 residues long. Germline loops: CDR1 SGHNT, CDR2 YYREEE (reference sequence). Germline trimming cut 5 bases from V and 2 bases from J; bases unmatched to any gene: 6.

The rearrangement joins TRBV30 to TRBJ2-3, with 11 bases fitting TRBD2. Trimming cost V 1 base and J 4 bases; bases outside gene matches: 7. This CDR3 spans 16 amino acids. Germline CDR1 is GTSNPN and CDR2 is SVGIG (reference sequence). This CDR3 is CAWSGTGTSGSDTQYF. The DNA for the CDR3 is TGTGCCTGGAGTGGGACCGGGACTAGCGGATCAGATACGCAGTATTTT.

The rearrangement joins TRBV7-3 to TRBJ2-2, with 8 nucleotides matching TRBD2. There are 14 residues in the CDR3. Germline assignment: CDR1 SGHTA and CDR2 FQGTGA. Trimming removed 8 bases from V and 6 bases from J; junction bases left unmatched: 8. The CDR3 coding sequence is TGTGCCAGCGGACGGGGGGGAACACCCGGGGAGCTGTTTTTT. It encodes CASGRGGTPGELFF.

The chain has TRBV11-2 and TRBJ1-5; D unresolved. The V gene lost 1 base and the J gene lost 5 bases, with 12 bases spanning the gap. This CDR3 comprises 15 residues. In germline, CDR1 is SGHAT, CDR2 FQNNGV. CDR3 sequence (DNA): TGTGCCAGCAGCTTAGCCCTCGGGCCTGATCAGCCCCAGCATTTT. As protein: CASSLALGPDQPQHF.